This T cell receptor (beta chain) came from a study of shared clonotypes between healthy human individuals (TCRdb year 2020). Study-wide context: A couple of women and three men aged 18 to 49 years were included in the cohort. Per donor, three plates each were used for CD4 naive and CD4 memory, two for CD8 naive, and one for CD8 memory. The study deeply sequenced blood TCR repertoires of about 5 healthy adults to estimate repertoire size and the extent of clonotype sharing between individuals. To increase sequencing depth and limit assay-specific biases, different laboratories used diverse techniques to prepare libraries and sequence TCR repertoires. Per donor, leukapheresis produced somewhere between about 0.9 and 10 billion PBMCs. Points the paper makes about the study in general: Sampling was restricted to blood, and TCR repertoires in tissues likely differ from the TCR repertoires found in blood. Naive subsets generally had larger estimated clonotype richness than memory subsets. Pairwise subsampling led to the expectation that sequencing depth would affect the degree of clonotype sharing among donors. Compared with non-shared clonotypes, the clonotypes found in all four sorted-subset donors had higher generation probabilities. Even with the large sequencing depth, rarefaction of the sorted-subset datasets indicated that sequencing was incomplete. The small number of donors limited the genetic and exposure-history diversity represented. Roughly 5% of naive CD4, 3.5% of naive CD8, approximately 2.2% of memory CD4, and 0.4% of memory CD8 clonotypes were shared across a few donors.

Points on this clone: Its target antigen remains unknown. There are no base qualities to consult, and no much larger clone falls within one base.

The donors were healthy, HIV-negative adults who had no recently reported acute infections or vaccinations. All donors were Caucasian adults living in Nashville, Tennessee, USA. CD4+ T cells were enriched through magnetic negative selection, after which naive cells were positively selected on CD45RA and the remaining negative fraction served as the memory subset. After blood collection by leukapheresis, PBMCs were isolated using Ficoll-Histopaque density gradient centrifugation and then cryopreserved in the vapor phase of liquid nitrogen. Analytical flow cytometry was used to check the purity and quantity of every magnetically sorted T cell population. Each sorted fraction had its genomic DNA isolated and then quantified by UV absorbance on a Nanodrop 2000c. V is cut by 7 bases and J by 4 bases, and the space between the germline ends is 8 bases. Taken from cysteine to phenylalanine, the CDR3 has 11 residues. The DNA shown is the 33-base CDR3, in frame from base 1. CDR1 and CDR2 are read off the germline V gene (reference sequence) as MNHNY and SVGAGI.

Using the deep immunoSEQ assay, TCR CDR3 regions were amplified from genomic DNA by multiplex PCR. Genomic DNA extracted from each cell subset was distributed evenly over all wells of several immunoSEQ 96-well plates, and each plate served as one replicate. For sorted subsets, each replicate PCR was loaded with around 220 ng genomic DNA, equivalent to roughly 30,000 T cell genomes. Purified libraries were quantified with a Qubit 3.0 fluorometer, sized on a Bioanalyzer 2100, and re-quantified with the KAPA Library Quantification kit. Every immunoSEQ 96-well plate was sequenced on a dedicated single-read 150-cycle Illumina NextSeq 550 flow cell. In the original analysis: Because the immunoSEQ output held only junctional sequences and lacked quality scores, the filtering could not match the filtering applied to full-length reads. Sequences were annotated with PyIR, a Python wrapper for IgBLAST v1.9, and V/J genes and CDR3 were assigned using IMGT germline references. Reads with weak V/J assignments (E-value above 1e-6), missing CDR3, stop codons, out-of-frame junctions, or ambiguous translated residues were removed. A V3J clonotype was defined by an identical inferred V gene, J gene, and CDR3 amino acid sequence. To compute the percentage overlap between repertoires, the number of shared unique clonotypes was divided by the size of the smaller repertoire. Three approaches were used to assess repertoire richness: RTK rarefaction, the Chao1 estimator, and Recon v2.1 estimates of unobserved clonotypes. OLGA was used to compute generation probabilities for all TCRbeta clonotypes that the gDNA method yielded from a few donors. TCRdb's version of the immuneACCESS table is confined to in-frame rearrangements and falls short of the full clone set. An unresolved V gene accounts for under half of the shortfall where checked; the remainder is of unknown origin. That table gives V, J and clone size, and the DNA gave D and trimming. The sample yields about 2.4 million clones; 93% were counted once. The ten largest account for more than 0.35% of the sample.

The sequenced sample was naive CD4+ T cells from PBMCs. The sample's cell subset or site label is to be understood as: CD45RA+ positively selected. This TCR was recovered from a man younger than 35 in good health. Some clones in this sample may be carry-over from other donors' samples. Recombination connected TRBV6-6 to TRBJ2-7; the D gene is perhaps TRBD1, on 5 matching bases. The CDR3 reads as follows: CASTQGYEQYF. The DNA reads as follows: TGTGCCAGCACCCAGGGTTACGAGCAGTACTTC.